A selection of T cell receptor beta chains follows, all from one sample in a study of T cells in Graves' hyperthyroidism and ophthalmopathy. TCRdb reprocessed the multiplex PCR reads via MiXCR and lists one record per CDR3 protein. Seen here are hundreds of thousands of distinct CDR3 sequences, about 20% observed once, and the top ten hold more than 30%. Sequencing was done on a sample of blood. These receptors were collected from a man under 40 with Graves' ophthalmopathy. The CDR3 runs from the conserved cysteine through the conserved F or W. The D gene is left open where the match is weak. Clone size is stated in some rows and not others, as once, few, many or a class when expanded.

D gene: .
J gene: TRBJ2-7
clone size: few
V gene: TRBV6-2/TRBV6-3
CDR3 DNA: TGTGCCAGCAGGGGATCGACCCACGAGCAGTACTTC
CDR3 protein: CASRGSTHEQYF

D gene: .
J gene: TRBJ1-1
clone size: few
V gene: TRBV30
CDR3 DNA: TGTGCCCATATGGGGGGCCGGATGAACACTGAAGCTTTCTTT
CDR3 protein: CAHMGGRMNTEAFF

D gene: .
J gene: TRBJ2-7
clone size: few
V gene: TRBV15
CDR3 DNA: TGTGCCACCAGCGGGCTCGGCGGAGGGACCTACGAGCAGTACTTC
CDR3 protein: CATSGLGGGTYEQYF

D gene: .
J gene: TRBJ1-1
clone size: many
V gene: TRBV2
CDR3 DNA: TGTGCCAGCAGTGACCAGGGGATGAACACTGAAGCTTTCTTT
CDR3 protein: CASSDQGMNTEAFF

D gene: TRBD2
J gene: TRBJ2-1
clone size: many
V gene: TRBV5-4
CDR3 DNA: TGTGCCAGCAGTGGACTAGCGGGAGCTCCCTACAATGAGCAGTTCTTC
CDR3 protein: CASSGLAGAPYNEQFF

D gene: .
J gene: TRBJ1-4
clone size: few
V gene: TRBV16
CDR3 DNA: TGTGCCAGCAGCCAAAACGAAATTCCCAATGAAAAACTGTTTTTT
CDR3 protein: CASSQNEIPNEKLFF

D gene: TRBD1
J gene: TRBJ1-2
clone size: few
V gene: TRBV27
CDR3 DNA: TGTGCCAGCAGTTCTCGGACAGGGGGACTTTTTGGCTACACCTTC
CDR3 protein: CASSSRTGGLFGYTF

D gene: .
J gene: TRBJ2-1
clone size: .
V gene: TRBV10-2
CDR3 DNA: TGCGCCAGCAGTGTAGGGCGGCCCAGCAACTCGTACAATGAGCAGTTCTTC
CDR3 protein: CASSVGRPSNSYNEQFF

D gene: .
J gene: TRBJ1-2
clone size: .
V gene: TRBV25-1
CDR3 DNA: TGTGCCAGCAGTGAATCAGCAGGGAAGGTCTATGGCTACACCTTC
CDR3 protein: CASSESAGKVYGYTF

D gene: .
J gene: TRBJ1-5
clone size: many
V gene: TRBV6-1
CDR3 DNA: TGTGCCAGCAGTGTATTAGGCAATCAGCCCCAGCATTTT
CDR3 protein: CASSVLGNQPQHF

D gene: TRBD2
J gene: TRBJ2-1
clone size: .
V gene: TRBV27
CDR3 DNA: TGTGCCAGCAGTTATCGAATACTAGCGGACCTATACAATGAGCAGTTCTTC
CDR3 protein: CASSYRILADLYNEQFF

D gene: .
J gene: TRBJ1-6
clone size: few
V gene: TRBV6-5
CDR3 DNA: TGTGCCAGCAGTTACGGCCTTCCCGCTAGCTCCTATAATTCACCCCTCCACTTT
CDR3 protein: CASSYGLPASSYNSPLHF

D gene: TRBD1
J gene: TRBJ2-7
clone size: many
V gene: TRBV28
CDR3 DNA: TGTGCCAGCAATCAGGACAGGAGCTCCTACGAGCAGTACTTC
CDR3 protein: CASNQDRSSYEQYF

D gene: .
J gene: TRBJ1-4
clone size: many
V gene: TRBV2
CDR3 DNA: TGTGCCAGCAGTGAAGTTGGAGGGACAACTAATGAAAAACTGTTTTTT
CDR3 protein: CASSEVGGTTNEKLFF

D gene: .
J gene: TRBJ2-5
clone size: .
V gene: TRBV27
CDR3 DNA: TGTGCCAGCAGTTCCACCCCGAATTTGGAGACCCAGTACTTC
CDR3 protein: CASSSTPNLETQYF

D gene: .
J gene: TRBJ2-7
clone size: few
V gene: TRBV6-7
CDR3 DNA: TGTGCCAGCAGTTACTCGGGCAGGCGGCCCCCCTACGAGCAGTACTTC
CDR3 protein: CASSYSGRRPPYEQYF

D gene: .
J gene: TRBJ2-1
clone size: few
V gene: TRBV28
CDR3 DNA: TGTGCCAGCTCAACGCAGACCTACAATGAGCAGTTCTTC
CDR3 protein: CASSTQTYNEQFF

D gene: TRBD1
J gene: TRBJ1-1
clone size: .
V gene: TRBV12-3/TRBV12-4
CDR3 DNA: TGTGCCATCAGTCAAGGGGGGGTGGGACAGCGGATTAATATCAACACTGAAGCTTTCTTT
CDR3 protein: CAISQGGVGQRININTEAFF

D gene: TRBD1
J gene: TRBJ1-4
clone size: many
V gene: TRBV28
CDR3 DNA: TGTGCTACAGGGGCAACTAATGAAAAACTGTTTTTT
CDR3 protein: CATGATNEKLFF

D gene: .
J gene: TRBJ1-1
clone size: .
V gene: TRBV5-5
CDR3 DNA: TGTGCCAGCAGCTTGGAGCCCAGGTGGGACACTGAAGCTTTCTTT
CDR3 protein: CASSLEPRWDTEAFF

D gene: .
J gene: TRBJ1-5
clone size: many
V gene: TRBV6-1
CDR3 DNA: TGTGCCAGCAGTTACGACCTCGGGCAGCCCCAGCATTTT
CDR3 protein: CASSYDLGQPQHF

D gene: .
J gene: TRBJ2-3
clone size: few
V gene: TRBV12-5
CDR3 DNA: TGTGCTAGTGGTTTGGGCAGGGGTGGAAGCACAGATACGCAGTATTTT
CDR3 protein: CASGLGRGGSTDTQYF

D gene: .
J gene: TRBJ2-2
clone size: many
V gene: TRBV7-3
CDR3 DNA: TGTGCCAGCAGGAGAGATACCGGGGAGCTGTTTTTT
CDR3 protein: CASRRDTGELFF

D gene: .
J gene: TRBJ2-1
clone size: .
V gene: TRBV12-3/TRBV12-4
CDR3 DNA: TGTGCCAGCAGCAACCGGGACCACCGTGATGAGCAGTTCTTC
CDR3 protein: CASSNRDHRDEQFF

D gene: .
J gene: TRBJ2-7
clone size: many
V gene: TRBV7-9
CDR3 DNA: TGTGCCAGCAGCAGGTCAGGGGGGCTCTCCTACGAGCAGTACTTC
CDR3 protein: CASSRSGGLSYEQYF

D gene: .
J gene: TRBJ1-1
clone size: .
V gene: TRBV6-1
CDR3 DNA: TGTGCCAGCATCTGGACAACCAACACTGAAGCTTTCTTT
CDR3 protein: CASIWTTNTEAFF

D gene: TRBD2
J gene: TRBJ2-2
clone size: .
V gene: TRBV6-1
CDR3 DNA: TGTGCCAGCAAAAGAGGCCTAGCGGGATCTGGGGAGCTGTTTTTT
CDR3 protein: CASKRGLAGSGELFF

D gene: TRBD1
J gene: TRBJ1-1
clone size: many
V gene: TRBV13
CDR3 DNA: TGTGCCAGCAGCATCGGACAGGGCACTGAAGCTTTCTTT
CDR3 protein: CASSIGQGTEAFF

D gene: .
J gene: TRBJ2-5
clone size: .
V gene: TRBV6-1
CDR3 DNA: TGTGCCAGCAGTCCTATAACAGGACCTCAAGAGACCCAGTACTTC
CDR3 protein: CASSPITGPQETQYF

D gene: TRBD1
J gene: TRBJ1-2
clone size: .
V gene: TRBV12-3/TRBV12-4
CDR3 DNA: TGTGCCAGCAGTTTAAGGGGGACAGGGTATGGCTACACCTTC
CDR3 protein: CASSLRGTGYGYTF

D gene: TRBD1
J gene: TRBJ2-7
clone size: few
V gene: TRBV4-1
CDR3 DNA: TGCGCCAGCAGCCACCTGGGGACAGGGCCATACGAGCAGTACTTC
CDR3 protein: CASSHLGTGPYEQYF

D gene: .
J gene: TRBJ2-3
clone size: few
V gene: TRBV4-1
CDR3 DNA: TGCGCCAGCAGCCCTGCGGGGAGGAGCGGCGGAGATACGCAGTATTTT
CDR3 protein: CASSPAGRSGGDTQYF

D gene: TRBD1
J gene: TRBJ2-1
clone size: .
V gene: TRBV7-2
CDR3 DNA: TGTGCCAGCAGCTTACGTCTTGTAGGGGGACAGGGAACTACTAGAAGTAACAATGAGCAGTTCTTC
CDR3 protein: CASSLRLVGGQGTTRSNNEQFF

D gene: .
J gene: TRBJ2-3
clone size: many
V gene: TRBV4-3
CDR3 DNA: TGCGCCAGCAGCCAAGATCTTCCGACCGATACGCAGTATTTT
CDR3 protein: CASSQDLPTDTQYF

D gene: .
J gene: TRBJ2-3
clone size: few
V gene: TRBV28
CDR3 DNA: TGTGCCAGCAGTTTATACCTGGGGACAGATACGCAGTATTTT
CDR3 protein: CASSLYLGTDTQYF

D gene: TRBD1
J gene: TRBJ1-4
clone size: once
V gene: TRBV30
CDR3 DNA: TGTGCCTGGAGCCGGACAGGGGGAATTAATGAAAAACTGTTTTTT
CDR3 protein: CAWSRTGGINEKLFF

D gene: .
J gene: TRBJ2-1
clone size: .
V gene: TRBV7-2
CDR3 DNA: TGTGCCAGCAGCTTGAGGGACTGGAACAATGAGCAGTTCTTC
CDR3 protein: CASSLRDWNNEQFF

D gene: .
J gene: TRBJ2-1
clone size: .
V gene: TRBV6-4
CDR3 DNA: TGTGCCAGCAGTGAAGGGGCGGGATCGGGATCGAATGAGCAGTTCTTC
CDR3 protein: CASSEGAGSGSNEQFF

D gene: TRBD1
J gene: TRBJ2-3
clone size: .
V gene: TRBV9
CDR3 DNA: TGTGCCAGCGGGACAGGGGTAACAGATACGCAGTATTTT
CDR3 protein: CASGTGVTDTQYF

D gene: .
J gene: TRBJ2-1
clone size: .
V gene: TRBV7-2
CDR3 DNA: TGTGCCAGCAGCTCCGCAAGGACAGTCGTGGGGCTCAATGAGCAGTTCTTC
CDR3 protein: CASSSARTVVGLNEQFF

D gene: .
J gene: TRBJ1-1
clone size: many
V gene: TRBV20-1
CDR3 DNA: TGCAGTGCTAGATCAAGAGAAACTGAAGCTTTCTTT
CDR3 protein: CSARSRETEAFF

D gene: TRBD1
J gene: TRBJ1-1
clone size: few
V gene: TRBV4-2
CDR3 DNA: TGTGCCAGCAGCCAAGTCACGAACAGGGGGCTCTTCGCTGAAGCTTTCTTT
CDR3 protein: CASSQVTNRGLFAEAFF

D gene: TRBD2
J gene: TRBJ2-1
clone size: .
V gene: TRBV6-2/TRBV6-3
CDR3 DNA: TGTGCCAGCAGCCACCTACTAGCGGAGGAGCAGTTCTTC
CDR3 protein: CASSHLLAEEQFF

D gene: TRBD1
J gene: TRBJ1-2
clone size: few
V gene: TRBV28
CDR3 DNA: TGTGCCAGCAGTTCCTCGGGGACAGGGGGCTATGGCTACACCTTC
CDR3 protein: CASSSSGTGGYGYTF

D gene: .
J gene: TRBJ2-1
clone size: .
V gene: TRBV7-2
CDR3 DNA: TGTGCCAGCAACTTAGGCGATAGAAGCGGCCCATCCTCCTACAATGAGCAGTTCTTC
CDR3 protein: CASNLGDRSGPSSYNEQFF

D gene: .
J gene: TRBJ2-2
clone size: few
V gene: TRBV10-3
CDR3 DNA: TGTGCCATCAGTGAGTCAGGTCTACTGAACACCGGGGAGCTGTTTTTT
CDR3 protein: CAISESGLLNTGELFF

D gene: .
J gene: TRBJ1-2
clone size: few
V gene: TRBV6-1
CDR3 DNA: TGTGCCAGCAGTTCCCCGTCATCCGGGTATGGCTACACCTTC
CDR3 protein: CASSSPSSGYGYTF

D gene: TRBD1
J gene: TRBJ2-1
clone size: .
V gene: TRBV5-5
CDR3 DNA: TGTGCCAGCAGCAGACAGGGGGCTGGTGTGCTTAACTATGAGCAGTTCTTC
CDR3 protein: CASSRQGAGVLNYEQFF

D gene: TRBD2
J gene: TRBJ2-1
clone size: many
V gene: TRBV7-2
CDR3 DNA: TGTGCCAGCAGCTTAGCGGGAGGGGCCGTTTATGAGCAGTTCTTC
CDR3 protein: CASSLAGGAVYEQFF

D gene: .
J gene: TRBJ2-1
clone size: .
V gene: TRBV27
CDR3 DNA: TGTGCCAGCAGTCCGACTAGGGATCGCAATGAGCAGTTCTTC
CDR3 protein: CASSPTRDRNEQFF

D gene: .
J gene: TRBJ2-1
clone size: many
V gene: TRBV7-2
CDR3 DNA: TGTGCCAGCAGCGCAAAGACAGGTCACAATGAGCAGTTCTTC
CDR3 protein: CASSAKTGHNEQFF

D gene: .
J gene: TRBJ2-2
clone size: .
V gene: TRBV20-1
CDR3 DNA: TGCAGTGCTACATACCGGGACGGCACCGGGGAGCTGTTTTTT
CDR3 protein: CSATYRDGTGELFF

D gene: .
J gene: TRBJ1-2
clone size: .
V gene: TRBV7-9
CDR3 DNA: TGTGCCAGCAGCTTAGTCGGTCCACCTAATCGAGCTGGCTACACCTTC
CDR3 protein: CASSLVGPPNRAGYTF

D gene: TRBD2
J gene: TRBJ2-7
clone size: few
V gene: TRBV4-1
CDR3 DNA: TGCGCCAGCAGCCAAGACGCTAGCGGGAGTTACGAGCAGTACTTC
CDR3 protein: CASSQDASGSYEQYF

D gene: .
J gene: TRBJ2-3
clone size: many
V gene: TRBV20-1
CDR3 DNA: TGCAGTGCTAGAGATAGTCGAGCGGTGACTAGCACAGATACGCAGTATTTT
CDR3 protein: CSARDSRAVTSTDTQYF